The present TCR beta chain was sequenced within a study of graft-versus-host responses after intestinal transplantation. General study results and limits: The recipient marrow held GvH clones, and some of them showed up first in ileum or blood. Across patients carrying graft-donor T cell macrochimerism, allografts held high graft-versus-host to host-versus-graft clonal ratios.

Germline V CDR1 and CDR2: SGHAT, FQDESV (reference sequence). The CDR3 is 14 residues long. V was clipped by 3 bases and J by 0 bases, with 5 bases between them. Only in-frame clones appear in the TCRdb table, and some are missing; sequencing was by immunoSEQ multiplex PCR. The table shows over 100,000 clones, with just under 95% occurring only once. Concerning this clone: The antigen is undetermined.

The sequencing here drew on unstimulated CD4+ T cells sorted from spleen or lymph node cells, taken before intestinal transplant. The chain recombines TRBV11-1 with TRBJ1-4; no reliable D call. The origin of this receptor is a human donor who received an intestinal transplant. CDR3 region: CASSFSTTNEKLFF. The CDR3 DNA reads as TGTGCCAGCAGCTTCTCTACAACTAATGAAAAACTGTTTTTT.